A single sample is the source of the 15 T cell receptor beta chains below, sequenced in a study of tumor and adjacent non-tumor tissue in lung cancer. TCRbeta libraries were built with three rounds of nested PCR, modified from ARM-PCR. TCRdb itself ran the multiplex PCR reads through MiXCR, one entry per CDR3 protein. The profile shows 70,000 or so distinct CDR3 sequences, 55% to 75% of them singletons. This sample's RNA came from whole unsorted tissue. The sample taken for sequencing was lung tumor tissue. Receptors were obtained from a man in his forties or fifties with non-small cell lung cancer.

A note on this clonotype: A much larger clone differs by one base, so this may be a read error. The CDR3 here is CASRQPTSGRPEQFF. The CDR3 DNA reads as TGCGCCAGCAGACAACCGACTAGCGGGAGACCTGAGCAGTTCTTC. The chain recombines TRBV4-1 with TRBJ2-1, with TRBD2 matching over 12 bases. Per germline, CDR1 MGHRA and CDR2 YSYEKL. The CDR3 has 15 amino acids. V lost 6 bases, J lost 9 bases, and 9 bases stayed unmatched.

This clonotype was detected ten times or more. V and J are TRBV6-6 and TRBJ2-1; 8 nucleotides match TRBD1. J was trimmed by 4 bases and V by 7 bases; bases with no gene match: 12. The CDR3 runs to 16 residues. The germline CDR1 and CDR2 sequences are MNHNY and SVGAGI (reference sequence). For the CDR3, the DNA is TGTGCCAGCATCCCTCGGGCCCAGGGGGCGTACAATGAGCAGTTCTTC. Translated, it gives CASIPRAQGAYNEQFF.

As for this clonotype: This may stem from a read error, because a much larger clone lies one nucleotide away. The CDR3 end shows no conserved phenylalanine or tryptophan, and so a read error is likely. The chain joins TRBV20-1 to TRBJ2-1; D unresolved. The germline V and J ends were trimmed by 3 bases and 5 bases, with 11 bases remaining between them. CDR3 length equals 13 residues. CDR1 DFQATT and CDR2 SNEGSKA come from the germline V gene (reference sequence). CDR3 sequence (DNA): TGCAGTGCTAGTATCCGATGGCACAATGAGCAGTTCTTA. Translation: CSASIRWHNEQFL.

This clonotype has only a few counts. V gene TRBV6-5 combines with J gene TRBJ2-1; weak D call: TRBD1 (5 bases). The germline V and J ends were trimmed by 4 bases and 2 bases, with 15 bases remaining between them. Germline lookup yields CDR1 MNHEY and CDR2 SVGAGI. This CDR3 comprises 16 residues. CDR3 nucleotides: TGTGCCAGCAGTTGGAGAGATCAGGGCCCCTACAATGAGCAGTTCTTC. Its protein is CASSWRDQGPYNEQFF.

A single count supports this clonotype. Its ends do not fully match the called genes, so a read error is possible. The rearrangement links TRBV20-1 to TRBJ2-3; 9 bases line up with TRBD1. CDR3 size: 15 residues. Germline V gene sequence: CDR1 DFQATT, CDR2 SNEGSKA (reference sequence). This CDR3 is CTAGRRQGGRDTQYF. CDR3 DNA sequence: TGCACTGCTGGACGGCGACAGGGGGGCAGAGATACGCAGTATTTT.

Points on this clonotype: This may be a read error, as it is one base from a much larger clone. CDR3 residues: CASSLAYPNTEAFF. For the CDR3, the DNA is TGTGCCAGCAGCTTAGCCTACCCGAACACTGAAGCTTTCTTT. The chain carries TRBV7-8 and TRBJ1-1; D is undetermined. The V end was cut by 0 bases, the J end by 1 base, with 6 bases between. The CDR3 runs 14 residues. CDR1 SGHVS and CDR2 FQNEAQ come from the germline V gene.

Relative to its sample, this clonotype is medium-sized. This chain links TRBV11-2 with TRBJ2-5; TRBD2 aligns across 15 bases. Trimming removed 4 bases from V and 5 bases from J; junction bases left unmatched: 5. CDR1 is SGHAT, CDR2 FQNNGV, per germline. The CDR3 covers 16 residues. The DNA of the CDR3 is TGTGCCAGCAGCTCTGGACTAGCGGGGGGGCTTGAGACCCAGTACTTC. Residues: CASSSGLAGGLETQYF.

A single count supports this clonotype. The chain links TRBV5-1 to TRBJ2-1; possibly TRBD1 or TRBD2 for D (5 bases each). Between the trimmed V and J ends, which lost 4 bases and 2 bases, there was a span of 10 bases. CDR1 is SGHRS, CDR2 YFSETQ, per germline. CDR3 length: 14 amino acids. The CDR3 is CASSPGAAYNEQFF. In DNA, the CDR3 is TGCGCCAGCAGCCCCGGGGCGGCCTACAATGAGCAGTTCTTC. The complete variable domain, with remaining parts taken from reference TRBV5-1 and TRBJ2-1, reads KAGVTQTPRYLIKTRGQQVTLSCSPISGHRSVSWYQQTPGQGLQFLFEYFSETQRNKGNFPGRFSGRQFSNSRSEMNVSTLELGDSALYLCASSPGAAYNEQFFGPGTRLTVL.

V gene TRBV12-3 or TRBV12-4 combines with J gene TRBJ2-1; D not resolved. This CDR3 spans 14 amino acids. V lost 3 bases and J 6 bases, leaving 12 bases between the germline ends. CDR3: CASSLLVPINEQFF. DNA of the CDR3: TGTGCCAGCAGTTTGCTGGTGCCTATCAATGAGCAGTTCTTC.

Only a few counts were recorded for this clonotype. The rearrangement uses TRBV20-1 and TRBJ2-2, with a tentative D call TRBD2 (6 bases). There are 15 residues in the CDR3. Trimming took 6 bases from V and 1 from J, leaving 15 bases between them. Germline V CDR1 and CDR2: DFQATT, SNEGSKA (reference sequence). CDR3 amino acids: CSALPVRGNTGELFF. CDR3 DNA: TGCAGTGCCCTTCCGGTGCGGGGGAACACCGGGGAGCTGTTTTTT.

About this clonotype: A much more abundant neighbour one base away suggests this may be a read error. This chain joins TRBV20-1 and TRBJ2-3; 9 bases agree with TRBD2. Trimming cost V 3 bases and J 4 bases; bases outside gene matches: 14. The CDR3 loop spans 17 amino acids. Looked up from germline, CDR1 is DFQATT and CDR2 is SNEGSKA (reference sequence). The CDR3: CSARGSGRTSFPDTQYF. CDR3 sequence (DNA): TGCAGTGCTAGGGGAAGCGGGAGGACCTCGTTTCCAGATACGCAGTATTTT.

Concerning this clonotype: The conserved phenylalanine or tryptophan normally closing the CDR3 is absent here, so this likely arose from a read error. Because the CDR3's place on the DNA is in doubt, the DNA is left out and the CDR3 is given as listed by TCRdb. V is TRBV10-2 and J is TRBJ2-7; TRBD1, the table's D call, was not compared with the DNA. Germline V gives CDR1 WSHSY, CDR2 SAAADI. Ends included, the CDR3 has 13 residues. The CDR3 protein is CASGRQGHYERYI.

This sequence joins TRBV11-2 and TRBJ2-7, with 8 bases matching TRBD1. Trimming took 9 bases from V and 2 from J; bases not matched to a gene: 15. The CDR3 consists of 16 residues. Germline CDR1 SGHAT, CDR2 FQNNGV. CDR3: CASNLGATGVPYEQYF. The CDR3 nucleotides are TGTGCCAGTAACTTAGGCGCGACAGGGGTTCCCTACGAGCAGTACTTC.

To note about this clonotype: One end of the junction varies from germline; a read error may be responsible. In nucleotides, the CDR3 is TGTGGCAGCAGTTACTTGGGGGACGGATACTACGAGCAGTACTTC. Translating it yields CGSSYLGDGYYEQYF. The gene calls are TRBV6-5 and TRBJ2-7; tentatively, D is TRBD1 or TRBD2 (5 bases each). The CDR3 runs 15 residues. Germline V gene lookup returns CDR1 MNHEY and CDR2 SVGAGI.

V and J are TRBV20-1 and TRBJ2-5; 8 bases match TRBD2. Germline CDR1 DFQATT, CDR2 SNEGSKA (reference sequence). The CDR3 has 13 residues. Trimming at V came to 6 bases and at J to 3 bases, leaving 6 bases not matched to a gene. In DNA, the CDR3 is TGCAGTGCGCACGGGGGGGGGGAAGAGACCCAGTACTTC. This sequence encodes CSAHGGGEETQYF.